This entry lists 20 T cell receptor beta chains sequenced from one sample in a study of neurological immune-mediated disorders. TCRdb reprocessed the 5' RACE reads with MiXCR, giving one entry per CDR3 protein. The table has some 38,000 distinct CDR3 sequences, 4% to 5.5% seen once. Material for sequencing was CD4+ T cells from blood. Every receptor here comes from a man aged 18 to 30 in good health.

This clonotype was seen many times. The chain uses TRBV7-9 and TRBJ2-1; TRBD1 or TRBD2 may be the D gene (6 bases each). The CDR3 extends over 15 amino acids. Germline loops: CDR1 SEHNR, CDR2 FQNEAQ (reference sequence). V dropped 5 bases and J dropped 0 bases, with 11 bases sitting between them. The DNA for the CDR3 is TGTGCCAGCAGCAAAGGGGGGAGCTCCTACAATGAGCAGTTCTTC. As protein: CASSKGGSSYNEQFF.

The genes are TRBV20-1 and TRBJ1-1; maybe TRBD1 (6 bases). V lost 5 bases and J 10 bases, leaving 17 bases between the germline ends. CDR3 size: 12 residues. The germline V gene has CDR1 DFQATT and CDR2 SNEGSKA (reference sequence). CDR3 amino acids: CSAGGPTAAAFF. The CDR3, as DNA: TGCAGTGCTGGGGGGCCAACCGCCGCAGCTTTCTTT.

This clonotype showed up many times. The chain combines TRBV20-1 with TRBJ2-7; possible D gene TRBD1, 6 bases. V lost 5 bases and J 2 bases, leaving 19 bases between the germline ends. There are 15 residues in the CDR3. CDR1 and CDR2 from the germline V gene are DFQATT and SNEGSKA (reference sequence). CDR3 sequence reads: CSAGGSLTGPYEQYF. DNA of the CDR3: TGCAGTGCTGGAGGTAGTTTGACAGGCCCCTACGAGCAGTACTTC.

This clonotype was observed at least ten times. The chain employs TRBV5-4 and TRBJ2-5; 9 positions match TRBD1. In germline, CDR1 is SGHNT, CDR2 YYREEE (reference sequence). Losses at the gene ends were 4 bases for V and 4 bases for J; bases not matched to a gene: 5. The CDR3 spans 14 residues. CDR3 residues: CASSQDRGAETQYF. The CDR3 nucleotides read TGTGCCAGCAGCCAGGACAGGGGCGCAGAGACCCAGTACTTC.

This clonotype came up many times. The chain uses TRBV5-1 and TRBJ1-1; the D is unclear. The V gene's germline CDR1 is SGHRS and CDR2 YFSETQ. This CDR3 is built from 13 residues. V lost 0 bases, J lost 3 bases, and 6 bases lay in between. The CDR3, as DNA: TGCGCCAGCAGCTTGGTTTCAGACACTGAAGCTTTCTTT. Protein product: CASSLVSDTEAFF.

This clonotype was found many times. This sequence joins TRBV6-5 and TRBJ1-3; D remains ambiguous. Germline values: CDR1 MNHEY, CDR2 SVGAGI. This CDR3 is 17 amino acids long. With 2 bases removed from V and 2 bases from J, the gap between germline ends came to 16 bases. CDR3 region: CASSYTAPRRAGNTIYF. The CDR3 region has the DNA TGTGCCAGCAGTTACACGGCCCCAAGAAGGGCTGGAAACACCATATATTTT.

The sample holds many counts of this clonotype. The chain is built from TRBV5-1 and TRBJ2-1, with D perhaps TRBD1 or TRBD2 (5 bases each). The CDR3 spans 15 residues. Germline values: CDR1 SGHRS, CDR2 YFSETQ. With 4 bases removed from V and 6 bases from J, the gap between germline ends came to 17 bases. This chain's CDR3 is CASSHGLGDSNEQFF. Written as DNA, the CDR3 is TGCGCCAGCAGCCACGGCCTGGGGGATAGCAATGAGCAGTTCTTC.

This clonotype was counted ten times or more. The chain joins TRBV5-1 to TRBJ1-1, with TRBD1 matching over 8 bases. With 6 bases clipped from V and 5 bases from J, the junction kept 9 bases outside the gene matches. CDR3 length: 14 amino acids. Germline CDR1 is SGHRS and CDR2 is YFSETQ. This chain's CDR3 is CASTSQGADTEAFF. CDR3 nucleotide sequence: TGCGCCAGCACCTCCCAGGGGGCAGATACTGAAGCTTTCTTT.

This clonotype was recorded many times. In nucleotides, the CDR3 is TGTGCCAGCAGCTCGTCCGTGAGGGCAGATACGCAGTATTTT. Translation: CASSSSVRADTQYF. This chain connects TRBV5-5 to TRBJ2-3, with D possibly matching TRBD2 (5 bases). V was pared by 3 bases and J by 4 bases, with 12 bases between. The germline V gene has CDR1 SGHKS and CDR2 YYEKEE (reference sequence). The CDR3 length is 14 residues.

This rearrangement joins TRBV7-3 to TRBJ2-7; 7 positions agree with TRBD2. Looked up from germline, CDR1 is SGHTA and CDR2 is FQGTGA. The CDR3 is 15 residues long. V gave up 2 bases and J gave up 0 bases; unmatched junction bases: 4. This CDR3 reads CASSLGGTTSYEQYF. The CDR3 bases are TGTGCCAGCAGCTTAGGCGGGACTACCTCCTACGAGCAGTACTTC.

This clonotype was observed many times. V usage is TRBV5-6 and J usage is TRBJ1-2, with a possible D match to TRBD1 (5 bases). V lost 0 bases and J 7 bases, leaving 16 bases between the germline ends. The CDR3 has 15 amino acids. CDR1 SGHDT and CDR2 YYEEEE come from the germline V gene. CDR3 nucleotides: TGTGCCAGCAGCTTGGAGGTGGCAGGGAGGCTTGGCTACACCTTC. It encodes CASSLEVAGRLGYTF.

This clonotype was seen at least ten times. The chain couples TRBV5-1 to TRBJ1-1, with a possible D match to TRBD1 (5 bases). The length of the CDR3 is 21 residues. Looked up from germline, CDR1 is SGHRS and CDR2 is YFSETQ. The V end was cut by 4 bases, the J end by 0 bases, with 31 bases between. The chain's CDR3 is CASSPRPGETGHGGMNTEAFF. For the CDR3, the DNA is TGCGCCAGCAGCCCGAGACCCGGAGAAACAGGCCACGGGGGAATGAACACTGAAGCTTTCTTT.

This clonotype was seen at least ten times. The J gene is TRBJ1-2, the V gene TRBV7-2; the match to TRBD1 covers 8 bases. V gave up 5 bases and J gave up 9 bases; unmatched junction bases: 11. Germline-derived CDR1 and CDR2 are SGHTA and FQGNSA. The CDR3 has 14 residues. The CDR3 spells CASSMNQGAGSYTF. DNA for the CDR3: TGTGCCAGCAGCATGAACCAGGGGGCGGGCAGCTACACCTTC.

Many counts were recorded for this clonotype. This sequence joins TRBV3-2 and TRBJ1-5. TRBV3-2 is classified as a pseudogene. This CDR3 is built from 13 residues. The CDR3 loop is CASSHDLGQPQHF. The CDR3 DNA is TGTGCCAGCAGCCATGATTTGGGGCAGCCCCAGCATTTT.

This clonotype was recorded many times. The chain uses TRBV7-6 and TRBJ1-1; possibly TRBD1 for D (5 bases). This CDR3 is built from 13 residues. CDR1 is SGHVS, CDR2 FNYEAQ, per germline. Between the trimmed V and J ends, which lost 4 bases and 4 bases, there was a span of 10 bases. CDR3 sequence (DNA): TGTGCCAGCAGCTGGGGGGAGGGCACTGAAGCTTTCTTT. Its translation: CASSWGEGTEAFF.

Many counts were recorded for this clonotype. The rearrangement links TRBV20-1 to TRBJ1-5; a weak D match, TRBD1 (6 bases). Trimming left V 1 base short and J 0 bases short, with 13 bases between. The CDR3 has 16 residues. CDR1 and CDR2 (germline): DFQATT, SNEGSKA (reference sequence). The CDR3 here is CSARVGTSYSNQPQHF. The CDR3 DNA reads TGCAGTGCTAGAGTCGGGACATCTTATAGCAATCAGCCCCAGCATTTT.

This clonotype was seen ten or more times. V is TRBV7-9 and J is TRBJ2-7, with 10 bases lining up with TRBD1. Per germline, CDR1 SEHNR and CDR2 FQNEAQ (reference sequence). J gave up 3 bases and V 7 bases, and 12 bases lay outside the gene matches. The CDR3 contains 16 residues. As DNA, the CDR3 is TGTGCCAGCACCTACGGCACCGGGACAGGGGTCTACGAGCAGTACTTC. It encodes CASTYGTGTGVYEQYF.

This clonotype was counted many times. The genes are TRBV5-4 and TRBJ2-5; 10 nucleotides match TRBD1. J was trimmed by 5 bases and V by 4 bases; bases with no gene match: 5. CDR1 is SGHNT, CDR2 YYREEE, per germline (reference sequence). This CDR3 region has 14 residues. CDR3 in DNA: TGTGCCAGCAGCGGGACGGACAGGGGGGAGACCCAGTACTTC. It encodes CASSGTDRGETQYF.

This clonotype was seen at least ten times. V is TRBV7-2 and J is TRBJ1-1; no firm D call. The CDR3 has 13 amino acids. V was shortened by 4 bases and J by 11 bases, with 17 bases between the two germline ends. Germline CDR1 is SGHTA and CDR2 is FQGNSA. CDR3 sequence reads: CASSYGNARRAFF. The CDR3 nucleotides read TGTGCCAGCAGCTACGGGAATGCGAGGAGGGCTTTCTTT.

This clonotype appeared many times. V is TRBV3-1 and J is TRBJ2-1; the match to TRBD1 covers 7 bases. Germline assignment: CDR1 LGHDT and CDR2 YNNKEL (reference sequence). The CDR3 extends over 13 amino acids. V gave up 6 bases and J gave up 7 bases; unmatched junction bases: 6. As DNA, the CDR3 is TGTGCCAGCAGTGTACAGGGGAGTAATGAGCAGTTCTTC. The encoded protein is CASSVQGSNEQFF.